A selection of T cell receptor beta chains follows, all from one sample in a study of blood T cell repertoires in COVID-19. Clones were sequenced by immunoSEQ multiplex PCR, and TCRdb holds only the in-frame ones, with some missing. The sample records roughly 50,000 clones, approximately 89% being singletons. The specimen sequenced was peripheral blood. The receptor set was obtained from a woman aged 55-70 years with active COVID-19. Both conserved end residues are part of each CDR3.

TRBV19 CASSILRGTPISGANTGELFF
TRBV28 CASSSTGQGAREQYF
TRBV6-4 CASSDEGTDNEKLFF
TRBV3-1/TRBV3-2 CASSHTGGYYGYTF
TRBV21-1 CVGEGGAGTDTQYF
TRBV9 CASSVADRAGYGYTF
TRBV7-8 CASALRGAGGAYNEQFF
TRBV12-3/TRBV12-4 CASSLSRGAFF
TRBV7-9 CASSLAKRDNSPLHF
TRBV27 CASSWAPNTGELFF
TRBV3-1/TRBV3-2 CASSRTPSTDTQYF
TRBV10-3 CAINEGQVPGEQFF
TRBV6-4 CASSASGGSLGQFF
TRBV20-1 CSASGAILSTSSSTDTQYF
TRBV2 CAVPVSTDTQYF
TRBV15 CATSSEGANGYTF